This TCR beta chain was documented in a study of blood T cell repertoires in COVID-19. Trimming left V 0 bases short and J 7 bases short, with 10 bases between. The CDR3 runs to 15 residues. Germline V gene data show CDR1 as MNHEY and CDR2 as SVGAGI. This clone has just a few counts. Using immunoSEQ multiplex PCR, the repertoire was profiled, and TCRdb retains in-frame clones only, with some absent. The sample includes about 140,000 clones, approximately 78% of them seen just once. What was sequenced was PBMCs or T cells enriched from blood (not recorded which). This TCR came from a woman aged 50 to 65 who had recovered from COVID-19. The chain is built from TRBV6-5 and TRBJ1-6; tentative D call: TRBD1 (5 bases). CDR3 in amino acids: CASSYSIAGNSPLHF. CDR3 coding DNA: TGTGCCAGCAGTTACTCGATAGCAGGGAATTCACCCCTCCACTTT.